This T cell receptor beta chain originates from a study of blood T cell repertoires in COVID-19. The germline CDR1 and CDR2 sequences are MNHEY and SVGAGI. Trimming took 8 bases from V and 0 from J, leaving 14 bases between them. CDR3 size: 15 residues. Data came from immunoSEQ multiplex PCR; TCRdb stores just in-frame clones and leaves some out. The table includes more than 250,000 clones, 87% detected once. What was sequenced was PBMCs or T cells enriched from blood (not recorded which). The source is a woman aged 40 to 49 who had recovered from COVID-19. The V gene is TRBV6-5, the J gene TRBJ1-3, with TRBD1 as a possible D gene (5 bases). The CDR3 coding sequence is TGTGCCAGCCGGTTCGCAGGGAACTCTGGAAACACCATATATTTT. Translating it yields CASRFAGNSGNTIYF.